Only a few counts were recorded for the clone carrying this T cell receptor (beta chain). This CDR3 comprises 15 residues. The ends were cut back, 4 bases at V and 4 bases at J, with 13 bases in the middle. The germline gives CDR1 SGHVS, CDR2 FNYEAQ. These data come from a study of blood T cells in healthy people across ages. A second PCR, run for about 7 to 11 cycles, used a sample-barcoded 5' primer plus a J-beta primer mix. TCRdb recomputed calls from the 5' RACE reads with MiXCR, one row per CDR3 protein. The sample includes 550,000 to 750,000 distinct CDR3 sequences, around a fifth of them seen just once.

This TCR was sampled from a man aged 65-85 years in good health. The sample taken for sequencing was blood. The V call is TRBV7-6, the J call TRBJ2-2; D is undetermined. CDR3 loop: CASSSGVTGTGELFF. CDR3 coding DNA: TGTGCCAGCAGCTCGGGTGTTACGGGCACCGGGGAGCTGTTTTTT.